Following are 13 T cell receptor beta chains from one sample sequenced in a study of T cells after yellow fever vaccination. MiXCR, run by TCRdb on the 5' RACE reads, gives a single entry per CDR3 protein. The data contain around 73,000 distinct CDR3 sequences, just under 8% of them singletons. The specimen was CD8+ T cells sorted from PBMCs, collected on the day of the yellow fever booster vaccination. These receptors all come from a man aged 30 to 45 who received the YFV17D yellow fever vaccine.

This rearrangement joins TRBV2 to TRBJ1-5; D is uncertain. There are 12 residues in the CDR3. Germline-derived CDR1 and CDR2 are SNHLY and FYNNEI. Trimming removed 9 bases from V and 0 bases from J, with 6 bases in between. CDR3 in DNA: TGTGCCAGTTCAGTTAGCAATCAGCCCCAGCATTTT. It is translated as CASSVSNQPQHF.

This clonotype was seen a single time. At one end, the junction sequence differs from germline, possibly due to a read error. This rearrangement joins TRBV28 to TRBJ2-5; 7 nucleotides align to TRBD2. Germline lookup yields CDR1 MDHEN and CDR2 SYDVKM. This CDR3 spans 20 amino acids. DNA of the CDR3: TGTTCCAGCAGTTTATCGCTCCCTCCGGGGGGAGGGCCGAATTCAGAGACCCAGTACTTC. Residues: CSSSLSLPPGGGPNSETQYF.

The V call is TRBV12-3 or TRBV12-4, the J call TRBJ2-7; 7 nucleotides match TRBD2. V lost 3 bases, J lost 4 bases, and 9 bases stayed unmatched. This CDR3 spans 15 amino acids. DNA for the CDR3: TGTGCCAGCAGTTTTGGCCTAGCGGCGCTTTACGAGCAGTACTTC. This translates into CASSFGLAALYEQYF.

This clonotype was seen a handful of times. The V gene is TRBV6-6, the J gene TRBJ2-1, with a possible D match to TRBD2 (6 bases). V was shortened by 10 bases and J by 7 bases, with 17 bases between the two germline ends. Germline loops: CDR1 MNHNY, CDR2 SVGAGI (reference sequence). The CDR3 is made up of 13 amino acids. CDR3 in DNA: TGTGCCATCCAATTGGGAGGCTTGAATGAGCAGTTCTTC. It encodes CAIQLGGLNEQFF.

This clonotype was found many times. The chain combines TRBV7-2 with TRBJ2-1; TRBD2 aligns across 14 bases. V dropped 4 bases and J dropped 9; count of bases not matched to a gene: 5. The CDR3 has 15 residues. The germline gives CDR1 SGHTA, CDR2 FQGNSA. The CDR3 spells CASSWGLAGAGEQFF. In DNA, the CDR3 is TGTGCCAGCAGCTGGGGACTAGCGGGAGCTGGTGAGCAGTTCTTC.

This clonotype was counted at least ten times. The rearrangement joins TRBV29-1 to TRBJ2-3; 7 nucleotides line up with TRBD2. V lost 7 bases to trimming and J lost 7 bases; unmatched junction nucleotides: 14. This CDR3 spans 14 amino acids. From germline, CDR1 is SQVTM and CDR2 ANQGSEA. The CDR3 nucleotides are TGCAGCGCTGGGGGGGGGATCACCCCCTATACGCAGTATTTT. Translating it yields CSAGGGITPYTQYF.

This clonotype showed up many times. The V and J genes are TRBV7-3 and TRBJ2-3; weak D call: TRBD2 (5 bases). V was pared by 2 bases and J by 0 bases, with 6 bases between. The CDR3 covers 14 residues. Per the germline V gene, CDR1 is SGHTA and CDR2 is FQGTGA. The DNA for the CDR3 is TGTGCCAGCAGCTTAGGGAGCAGCACAGATACGCAGTATTTT. It yields the protein CASSLGSSTDTQYF. Complete variable domain (other parts from reference TRBV7-3 and TRBJ2-3): GAGVSQTPSNKVTEKGKYVELRCDPISGHTALYWYRQSLGQGPEFLIYFQGTGAADDSGLPNDRFFAVRPEGSVSTLKIQRTERGDSAVYLCASSLGSSTDTQYFGPGTRLTVL.

This clonotype was detected a few times. This chain links TRBV12-3 or TRBV12-4 with TRBJ1-1; TRBD1 matches at 7 bases. Trimming cost V 3 bases and J 5 bases; bases outside gene matches: 3. The CDR3 totals 13 residues. CDR3 in amino acids: CASSFTGETEAFF. CDR3 DNA sequence: TGTGCCAGCAGTTTTACAGGGGAAACTGAAGCTTTCTTT.

This clonotype has only a few counts. The chain combines TRBV4-3 with TRBJ2-7; tentative D call: TRBD2 (6 bases). Germline V gene data show CDR1 as LGHNA and CDR2 as YSLEER. V lost 0 bases to trimming and J lost 3 bases, with 18 bases between them. The CDR3 spans 17 residues. This CDR3 is CASSQELTGVVGYEQYF. For the CDR3, the DNA is TGCGCCAGCAGCCAAGAGCTGACGGGGGTAGTGGGCTACGAGCAGTACTTC.

V is TRBV13 and J is TRBJ2-4, with 10 bases that match TRBD1. CDR3 length equals 15 residues. CDR1 and CDR2 from the germline V gene are PRHDT and FYEKMQ (reference sequence). Trimming at V came to 4 bases and at J to 7 bases, leaving 7 bases not matched to a gene. This CDR3 is CASSSGGTGDNIQYF. CDR3 DNA sequence: TGTGCCAGCAGCTCAGGCGGGACAGGGGATAACATTCAGTACTTC.

This clonotype is labeled as medium-sized. The gene calls are TRBV5-1 and TRBJ2-7; TRBD1 might be the D (7 bases). V dropped 1 base and J dropped 6 bases, with 14 bases sitting between them. Germline V CDR1 and CDR2: SGHRS, YFSETQ. CDR3 size: 14 residues. Here the CDR3 DNA reads TGCGCCAGCAGCTTGTTGGAGGGGGCTGTCGAGCAGTACTTC. This encodes CASSLLEGAVEQYF.

On this clonotype itself: This may stem from a read error, because a much larger clone lies one nucleotide away. V is TRBV29-1 and J is TRBJ2-7, with D maybe TRBD2 (6 bases). The V gene lost 4 bases and the J gene lost 3 bases, with 13 bases spanning the gap. Per the germline V gene, CDR1 is SQVTM and CDR2 is ANQGSEA. The CDR3 contains 13 residues. The CDR3 loop is CSVVCGEDYEQYF. Written as DNA, the CDR3 is TGCAGCGTTGTATGCGGGGAGGACTACGAGCAGTACTTC.

V usage is TRBV12-5 and J usage is TRBJ2-1, with D unresolved. The J call could be wrong; TRBJ2-7 is a better fit for the DNA end. The CDR3 is 17 residues long. Germline loops: CDR1 LGHNT, CDR2 FRNRAP. This CDR3 is CASGFSTDATGYNEQYF. CDR3 coding DNA: TGTGCTAGTGGTTTTTCCACGGACGCGACGGGCTACAATGAGCAGTACTTC.